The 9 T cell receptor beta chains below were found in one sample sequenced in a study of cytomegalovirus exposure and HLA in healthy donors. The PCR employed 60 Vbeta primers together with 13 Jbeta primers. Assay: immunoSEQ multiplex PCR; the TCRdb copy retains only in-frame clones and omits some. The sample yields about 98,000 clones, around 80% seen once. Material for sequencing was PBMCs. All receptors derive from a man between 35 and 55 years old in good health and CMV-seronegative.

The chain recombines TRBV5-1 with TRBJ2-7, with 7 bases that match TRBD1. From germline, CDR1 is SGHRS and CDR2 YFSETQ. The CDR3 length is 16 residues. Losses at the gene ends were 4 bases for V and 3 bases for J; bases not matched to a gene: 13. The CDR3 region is CASSPYARQGYYEQYF. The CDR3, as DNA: TGCGCCAGCAGCCCCTATGCACGACAGGGCTACTACGAGCAGTACTTC.

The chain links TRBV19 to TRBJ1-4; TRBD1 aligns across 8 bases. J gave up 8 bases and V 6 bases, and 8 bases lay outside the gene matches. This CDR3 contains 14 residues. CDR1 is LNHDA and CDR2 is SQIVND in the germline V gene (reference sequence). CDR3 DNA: TGTGCCAGTAGCAAATCAGGGGGCGCGGAAAAACTGTTTTTT. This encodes CASSKSGGAEKLFF. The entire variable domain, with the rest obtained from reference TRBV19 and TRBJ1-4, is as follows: DGGITQSPKYLFRKEGQNVTLSCEQNLNHDAMYWYRQDPGQGLRLIYYSQIVNDFQKGDIAEGYSVSREKKESFPLTVTSAQKNPTAFYLCASSKSGGAEKLFFGSGTQLSVL.

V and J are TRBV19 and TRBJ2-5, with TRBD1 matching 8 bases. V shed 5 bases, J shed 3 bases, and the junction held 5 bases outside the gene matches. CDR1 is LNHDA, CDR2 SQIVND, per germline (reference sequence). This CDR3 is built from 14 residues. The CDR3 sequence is CASSRSTGEETQYF. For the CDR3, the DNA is TGTGCCAGTAGTCGTTCGACAGGGGAAGAGACCCAGTACTTC.

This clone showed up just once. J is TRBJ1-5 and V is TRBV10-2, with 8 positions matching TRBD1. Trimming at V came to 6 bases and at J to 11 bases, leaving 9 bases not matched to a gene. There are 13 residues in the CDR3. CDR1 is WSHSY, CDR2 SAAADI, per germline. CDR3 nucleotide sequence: TGCGCCAGCAGGGTCGGACAGGGACAAGCCCAGCATTTT. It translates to CASRVGQGQAQHF.

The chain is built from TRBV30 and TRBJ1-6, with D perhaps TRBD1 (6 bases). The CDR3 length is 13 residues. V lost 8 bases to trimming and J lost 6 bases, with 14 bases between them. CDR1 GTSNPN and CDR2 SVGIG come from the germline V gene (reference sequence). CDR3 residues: CAGKQGGNSPLHF. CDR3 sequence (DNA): TGTGCCGGAAAACAGGGTGGTAATTCACCCCTCCACTTT.

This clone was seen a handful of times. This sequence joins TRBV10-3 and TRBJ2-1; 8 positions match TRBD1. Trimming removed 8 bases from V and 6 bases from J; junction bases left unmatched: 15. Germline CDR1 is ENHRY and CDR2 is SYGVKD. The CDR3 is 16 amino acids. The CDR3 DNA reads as TGTGCCATCGCAGATAGCCGGACAGGGTCTCTCAATGAGCAGTTCTTC. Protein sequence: CAIADSRTGSLNEQFF.

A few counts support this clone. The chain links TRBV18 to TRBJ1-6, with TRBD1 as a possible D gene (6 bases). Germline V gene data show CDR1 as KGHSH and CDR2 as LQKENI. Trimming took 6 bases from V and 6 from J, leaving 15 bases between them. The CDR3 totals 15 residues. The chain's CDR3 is CASSEFGGSNSPLHF. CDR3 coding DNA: TGTGCCAGCTCGGAGTTTGGGGGCAGTAATTCACCCCTCCACTTT.

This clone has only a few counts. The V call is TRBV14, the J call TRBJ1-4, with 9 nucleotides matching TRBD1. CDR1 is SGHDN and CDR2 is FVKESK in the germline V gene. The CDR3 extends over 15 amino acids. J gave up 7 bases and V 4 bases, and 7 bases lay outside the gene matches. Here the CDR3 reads CASSPGTGTSEKLFF. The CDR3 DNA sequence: TGTGCCAGCAGCCCGGGGACAGGGACGAGTGAAAAACTGTTTTTT.

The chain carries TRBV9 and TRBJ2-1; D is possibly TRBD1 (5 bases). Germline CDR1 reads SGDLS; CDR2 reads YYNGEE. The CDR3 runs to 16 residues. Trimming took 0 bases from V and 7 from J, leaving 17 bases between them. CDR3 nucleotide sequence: TGTGCCAGCAGCGTAGCTCTGGGGCGGAAGCTTAATGAGCAGTTCTTC. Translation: CASSVALGRKLNEQFF.